The 20 T cell receptor beta chains below all came from one sample that was sequenced in a study of blood T cell repertoires in COVID-19. The repertoire was sequenced with immunoSEQ multiplex PCR; TCRdb's copy has only in-frame clones and lacks some. The data contain around 190,000 clones, roughly nine tenths of them singletons. The sample was peripheral blood. These receptors were collected from a man younger than 35 who had recovered from COVID-19.

This chain uses TRBV5-1 with TRBJ2-1, with 8 bases matching TRBD1. The trim removed 4 bases at V and 4 bases at J, leaving 4 bases unmatched. Germline lookup yields CDR1 SGHRS and CDR2 YFSETQ. The CDR3 sequence is 14 residues long. As DNA, the CDR3 is TGCGCCAGCAGCAAGCAGGGGGCTTACAATGAGCAGTTCTTC. Encoded protein: CASSKQGAYNEQFF.

This clone has a single count. This chain uses TRBV4-1 with TRBJ1-4, with 7 bases lining up with TRBD1. V lost 1 base to trimming and J lost 13 bases; unmatched junction nucleotides: 12. In germline, CDR1 is MGHRA, CDR2 YSYEKL. CDR3 size: 15 residues. The CDR3 protein is CASSQVYRGTRGLFF. The DNA for the CDR3 is TGCGCCAGCAGCCAAGTCTACAGGGGAACAAGGGGACTGTTTTTT.

The genes are TRBV4-1 and TRBJ2-7, with D possibly matching TRBD2 (7 bases). This CDR3 spans 16 amino acids. Trimming shortened V by 4 bases and J by 2 bases, and 18 bases separated the two germline ends. Germline V gene data show CDR1 as MGHRA and CDR2 as YSYEKL. The CDR3 loop reads CASSRLGGETTYEQYF. The CDR3 DNA sequence: TGCGCCAGCAGCCGCCTAGGGGGGGAGACCACCTACGAGCAGTACTTC.

V usage is TRBV13 and J usage is TRBJ2-2; D might be TRBD1 (6 bases). The CDR3 length is 15 residues. CDR1 is PRHDT, CDR2 FYEKMQ, per germline (reference sequence). V was clipped by 3 bases and J by 5 bases, with 13 bases between them. This CDR3 reads CASSFTGKRTGELFF. The CDR3 DNA is TGTGCCAGCAGCTTTACAGGGAAGAGAACCGGGGAGCTGTTTTTT.

The gene calls are TRBV6-5 and TRBJ1-4; D remains unclear. CDR3 size: 12 residues. Germline V lookup: CDR1 MNHEY, CDR2 SVGAGI. V lost 4 bases and J 8 bases, leaving 8 bases between the germline ends. In DNA, the CDR3 is TGTGCCAGCAGTTCAAACACCGAAAAACTGTTTTTT. Its protein is CASSSNTEKLFF.

V gene TRBV7-2 combines with J gene TRBJ2-7, with 10 bases matching TRBD2. Germline trimming cut 7 bases from V and 1 base from J; bases unmatched to any gene: 16. This CDR3 contains 18 residues. Germline V CDR1 and CDR2: SGHTA, FQGNSA. CDR3 DNA: TGTGCCAGCACCCCCCGAGGTATCCTAGCGGGGGAATCCTACGAGCAGTACTTC. It translates to CASTPRGILAGESYEQYF.

The chain has TRBV7-8 and TRBJ2-1, with D possibly TRBD1 on 5 matching bases. The CDR3 contains 12 residues. Deletions cut 8 bases from V and 2 bases from J, with 7 bases between. Germline CDR1 reads SGHVS; CDR2 reads FQNEAQ. CDR3 loop: CASGAPYNEQFF. The CDR3 DNA is TGTGCCAGCGGGGCCCCCTACAATGAGCAGTTCTTC.

The chain carries TRBV7-2 and TRBJ2-1; 11 bases are shared with TRBD2. Germline loops: CDR1 SGHTA, CDR2 FQGNSA. V was pared by 1 base and J by 6 bases, with 2 bases of the junction left unmatched. The CDR3 is 15 residues long. The CDR3 nucleotides read TGTGCCAGCAGCTTAGAACTAGCGGGGGCCAATGAGCAGTTCTTC. Translating gives CASSLELAGANEQFF.

This chain connects TRBV19 to TRBJ2-7, with 7 bases fitting TRBD1. V dropped 7 bases and J dropped 3; count of bases not matched to a gene: 0. The germline CDR1 and CDR2 sequences are LNHDA and SQIVND (reference sequence). The CDR3 totals 11 residues. The CDR3 region has the DNA TGTGCCAGTACAGGGGGCTACGAGCAGTACTTC. This gives the protein CASTGGYEQYF.

The V call is TRBV6-2 or TRBV6-3, the J call TRBJ1-2, with TRBD1 as a possible D gene (6 bases). There are 14 residues in the CDR3. Per the germline V gene, CDR1 is MNHEY and CDR2 is SVGEGT. Trimming left V 2 bases short and J 7 bases short, with 14 bases between. CDR3 amino acids: CASSYADRKGGYTF. The DNA for the CDR3 is TGTGCCAGCAGTTACGCCGACAGGAAAGGTGGCTACACCTTC.

The rearrangement uses TRBV5-1 and TRBJ1-6; D is uncertain. The CDR3 covers 15 residues. V was cut by 5 bases and J by 5 bases, with 14 bases left in between. Looked up from germline, CDR1 is SGHRS and CDR2 is YFSETQ. The CDR3 reads CASRSLQADNSPLHF. In DNA, the CDR3 is TGCGCCAGCAGGTCGCTGCAGGCAGATAATTCACCCCTCCACTTT.

The V gene is TRBV7-2, the J gene TRBJ2-2, with 7 positions matching TRBD1. CDR1 and CDR2 (germline): SGHTA, FQGNSA. The CDR3 covers 17 residues. V was pared by 7 bases and J by 0 bases, with 11 bases of the junction left unmatched. The CDR3 DNA reads TGTGCCAGCACCCTGGACAGGCCTTTAACGAACACCGGGGAGCTGTTTTTT. Translation gives CASTLDRPLTNTGELFF.

This chain joins TRBV11-2 and TRBJ2-3, with D unclear. The CDR3 is 13 residues long. CDR1 and CDR2 (germline): SGHAT, FQNNGV. Trimming took off 2 bases at V and 1 base at J, with 4 bases between the two ends. The CDR3 nucleotides are TGTGCCAGCAGCTTAAGAGGCACAGATACGCAGTATTTT. It codes for CASSLRGTDTQYF.

This clone has a handful of counts. The CDR3: CASSFPGTGEDTQYF. The CDR3 region has the DNA TGTGCCAGCAGTTTCCCCGGGACAGGGGAAGATACGCAGTATTTT. The chain combines TRBV27 with TRBJ2-3; 10 nucleotides agree with TRBD1. CDR1 MNHEY and CDR2 SMNVEV come from the germline V gene (reference sequence). V dropped 3 bases and J dropped 5; count of bases not matched to a gene: 5. This CDR3 spans 15 amino acids.

This rearrangement joins TRBV5-1 to TRBJ2-7, with TRBD2 matching 7 bases. Looked up from germline, CDR1 is SGHRS and CDR2 is YFSETQ. The CDR3 has 15 residues. J was trimmed by 0 bases and V by 4 bases; bases with no gene match: 7. This CDR3 is CASSQAGTNSYEQYF. Written as DNA, the CDR3 is TGCGCCAGCAGCCAAGCCGGGACTAACTCCTACGAGCAGTACTTC.

The V call is TRBV7-9, the J call TRBJ2-1, with 8 bases lining up with TRBD2. Germline V gene data show CDR1 as SEHNR and CDR2 as FQNEAQ (reference sequence). The CDR3 contains 18 residues. The V segment lost 4 bases and the J segment 5 bases; nucleotides outside the gene matches: 16. DNA of the CDR3: TGTGCCAGCAGCTCACGAGGTAATGCCGGGACTAGGGACAATGAGCAGTTCTTC. This translates into CASSSRGNAGTRDNEQFF.

The V call is TRBV28, the J call TRBJ2-7, with 9 bases identical to TRBD1. In germline, CDR1 is MDHEN, CDR2 SYDVKM. V lost 6 bases to trimming and J lost 0 bases; unmatched junction nucleotides: 6. CDR3 length: 15 amino acids. The CDR3 reads CASSLTGGSSYEQYF. The CDR3 DNA follows: TGTGCCAGCAGCCTGACAGGGGGTTCCTCCTACGAGCAGTACTTC.

The CDR3 nucleotides read TGTGCCTGGAGTGTGACCATCGGGGGGGAGCAGTTCTTC. Translating it yields CAWSVTIGGEQFF. V gene TRBV30 combines with J gene TRBJ2-1, with 7 bases lining up with TRBD2. J was trimmed by 10 bases and V by 0 bases; bases with no gene match: 6. This CDR3 is 13 amino acids long. Germline assignment: CDR1 GTSNPN and CDR2 SVGIG (reference sequence).

V is TRBV18 and J is TRBJ2-7; a weak D match, TRBD2 (6 bases). The length of the CDR3 is 14 residues. V was clipped by 0 bases and J by 6 bases, with 12 bases between them. Germline V lookup: CDR1 KGHSH, CDR2 LQKENI. The CDR3, as DNA: TGTGCCAGCTCACCACCGGAGGGAAGCGGCGAGCAGTACTTC. Protein: CASSPPEGSGEQYF.

CDR3 in DNA: TGTGCCAGCAGCACCGGTCGGGGGGACGATCGGAACACCATATATTTT. Protein: CASSTGRGDDRNTIYF. The chain has TRBV9 and TRBJ1-3; a weak D match, TRBD1 (5 bases). The CDR3 is made up of 16 amino acids. Trimming removed 4 bases from V and 7 bases from J, with 21 bases in between. The germline V gene has CDR1 SGDLS and CDR2 YYNGEE.